The 29 T cell receptor beta chains given below trace back to one sample, sequenced in a study of cytomegalovirus exposure and HLA in healthy donors. The protocol was immunoSEQ multiplex PCR, while the TCRdb copy is restricted to in-frame clones and leaves out a portion. The sample has about 140,000 clones, 88% seen once; the top ten hold 7.9%. Sequencing input: PBMCs. These receptors all stem from a woman between 18 and 30 years old in good health and CMV-seropositive.

The rearrangement links TRBV30 to TRBJ2-5, with a possible D match to TRBD1 (5 bases). V gave up 0 bases and J gave up 4 bases, with 9 bases separating them. Germline-derived CDR1 and CDR2 are GTSNPN and SVGIG (reference sequence). This CDR3 comprises 13 residues. For the CDR3, the DNA is TGTGCCTGGAGTGTCTTAGGGGTAGAGACCCAGTACTTC. Protein: CAWSVLGVETQYF.

The J gene is TRBJ1-2, the V gene TRBV6-5, with 7 bases aligning to TRBD1. The CDR3 runs 13 residues. Germline CDR1 reads MNHEY; CDR2 reads SVGAGI. The junction had 6 bases not matched to a gene; V was cut back by 5 bases and J by 6 bases. The CDR3 is CASSGTGADGYTF. CDR3 DNA: TGTGCCAGCAGTGGAACAGGGGCAGATGGCTACACCTTC.

This chain joins TRBV18 and TRBJ2-5; TRBD2 might be the D (6 bases). The CDR3 is 12 residues long. Trimming shortened V by 3 bases and J by 5 bases, and 7 bases separated the two germline ends. Germline V lookup: CDR1 KGHSH, CDR2 LQKENI. The CDR3 DNA reads TGTGCCAGCTCACCGGGGGGTGAGACCCAGTACTTC. It specifies CASSPGGETQYF. The entire variable domain, with the rest obtained from reference TRBV18 and TRBJ2-5, is as follows: NAGVMQNPRHLVRRRGQEARLRCSPMKGHSHVYWYRQLPEEGLKFMVYLQKENIIDESGMPKERFSAEFPKEGPSILRIQQVVRGDSAAYFCASSPGGETQYFGPGTRLLVL.

The chain has TRBV5-1 and TRBJ1-4; a weak D match, TRBD1 (6 bases). V lost 4 bases and J lost 7, with 17 bases in between. This CDR3 is 15 amino acids long. Per the germline V gene, CDR1 is SGHRS and CDR2 is YFSETQ. This CDR3 reads CASSNSLGAAEKLFF. Written as DNA, the CDR3 is TGCGCCAGCAGCAATTCATTGGGGGCGGCTGAAAAACTGTTTTTT.

This clone turned up a few times. The chain links TRBV5-8 to TRBJ2-7; 8 positions match TRBD1. Germline V gives CDR1 SGHTS, CDR2 YDEGEE. J gave up 4 bases and V 5 bases, and 8 bases lay outside the gene matches. The CDR3 contains 14 residues. CDR3 residues: CASRSGQGRYEQYF. The CDR3 DNA is TGTGCCAGCAGATCCGGACAGGGACGGTACGAGCAGTACTTC.

V is TRBV30 and J is TRBJ2-5; 9 bases match TRBD2. Losses at the gene ends were 3 bases for V and 1 base for J; bases not matched to a gene: 6. This CDR3 spans 15 amino acids. Germline V CDR1 and CDR2: GTSNPN, SVGIG (reference sequence). Here the CDR3 DNA reads TGTGCCTGGAGCCGATTAGCGGGGGCCCAAGAGACCCAGTACTTC. Translation gives CAWSRLAGAQETQYF.

The CDR3 nucleotides read TGTGCCAGCAGTTCGGGACGGGCTCTAGCGGGGGCGGGCACAGATACGCAGTATTTT. Translation: CASSSGRALAGAGTDTQYF. The J gene is TRBJ2-3, the V gene TRBV27, with TRBD2 matching over 10 bases. Looked up from germline, CDR1 is MNHEY and CDR2 is SMNVEV (reference sequence). The V and J ends lost 4 bases and 1 base, in that order; junction bases with no gene match: 14. There are 19 residues in the CDR3.

The chain is built from TRBV28 and TRBJ2-1; maybe TRBD2 (6 bases). The V end was cut by 6 bases, the J end by 4 bases, with 10 bases between. The CDR3 consists of 13 residues. CDR1 is MDHEN, CDR2 SYDVKM, per germline. The CDR3 is CASRSTSYNEQFF. The CDR3 nucleotides read TGTGCCAGCAGATCGACTAGTTACAATGAGCAGTTCTTC.

The chain couples TRBV4-3 to TRBJ1-4; 8 bases agree with TRBD1. The CDR3 loop spans 16 amino acids. Per germline, CDR1 LGHNA and CDR2 YSLEER. With 4 bases clipped from V and 5 bases from J, the junction kept 9 bases outside the gene matches. CDR3 region: CASSRTWDRPNEKLFF. The CDR3 nucleotides are TGCGCCAGCAGCCGAACCTGGGACAGGCCGAATGAAAAACTGTTTTTT.

This chain connects TRBV11-1 to TRBJ2-3; TRBD2 might be the D (6 bases). CDR1 and CDR2 (germline): SGHAT, FQDESV (reference sequence). The CDR3 length is 16 residues. Trimming cost V 2 bases and J 0 bases, with 12 bases left between them. CDR3: CASSLTSAGSTDTQYF. For the CDR3, the DNA is TGTGCCAGCAGCTTAACATCGGCGGGAAGCACAGATACGCAGTATTTT.

V and J are TRBV14 and TRBJ2-7; 8 bases line up with TRBD2. Germline values: CDR1 SGHDN, CDR2 FVKESK. The CDR3 has 14 amino acids. The V and J ends lost 6 bases and 0 bases, in that order; junction bases with no gene match: 4. CDR3 sequence (DNA): TGTGCCAGCAGGTATAGCGGGACCTCCTACGAGCAGTACTTC. Translation gives CASRYSGTSYEQYF. The variable domain in full, completed from reference TRBV14 and TRBJ2-7, reads EAGVTQFPSHSVIEKGQTVTLRCDPISGHDNLYWYRRVMGKEIKFLLHFVKESKQDESGMPNNRFLAERTGGTYSTLKVQPAELEDSGVYFCASRYSGTSYEQYFGPGTRLTVT.

This sequence joins TRBV27 and TRBJ2-1, with 12 bases that match TRBD2. The CDR3 length is 15 residues. Unmatched junction bases numbered 6, after V lost 3 bases and J lost 9 bases. The germline V gene encodes CDR1 MNHEY and CDR2 SMNVEV (reference sequence). The CDR3 DNA follows: TGTGCCAGCAGTTTGCCTAGCGGGAGGGCGGGTGAGCAGTTCTTC. It encodes CASSLPSGRAGEQFF.

The chain couples TRBV5-1 to TRBJ2-7; 9 bases fit TRBD2. Germline CDR1 SGHRS, CDR2 YFSETQ. With 0 bases clipped from V and 6 bases from J, the junction kept 13 bases outside the gene matches. This CDR3 spans 17 amino acids. The CDR3, as DNA: TGCGCCAGCAGCTTGGACCCGCTTAGCGGGAGCCTTGGCGAGCAGTACTTC. Its protein is CASSLDPLSGSLGEQYF.

J is TRBJ1-3 and V is TRBV25-1, with D maybe TRBD1 (5 bases). CDR1 is MGHDK, CDR2 SYGVNS, per germline. The CDR3 sequence is 16 residues long. The V gene lost 0 bases and the J gene lost 2 bases, with 11 bases spanning the gap. The chain's CDR3 is CASSEYSPGPGNTIYF. The CDR3 region has the DNA TGTGCCAGCAGTGAATATAGTCCAGGGCCTGGAAACACCATATATTTT.

CDR3 amino acids: CASSLRSGQGYESPLHF. The CDR3 DNA is TGTGCCAGCAGTTTGAGGAGCGGGCAGGGATACGAATCACCCCTCCACTTT. The V call is TRBV27, the J call TRBJ1-6; D may be TRBD1 (5 bases). Trimming shortened V by 3 bases and J by 10 bases, and 22 bases separated the two germline ends. The CDR3 extends over 17 amino acids. Germline assignment: CDR1 MNHEY and CDR2 SMNVEV (reference sequence).

J is TRBJ2-1 and V is TRBV5-1; TRBD2 matches at 12 bases. Germline trimming cut 5 bases from V and 8 bases from J; bases unmatched to any gene: 5. Germline CDR1 is SGHRS and CDR2 is YFSETQ. The CDR3 has 14 amino acids. The DNA for the CDR3 is TGCGCCAGCAGGGACGGACTAGCGGGATATGAGCAGTTCTTC. Translation gives CASRDGLAGYEQFF. The entire variable domain, with the rest obtained from reference TRBV5-1 and TRBJ2-1, is as follows: KAGVTQTPRYLIKTRGQQVTLSCSPISGHRSVSWYQQTPGQGLQFLFEYFSETQRNKGNFPGRFSGRQFSNSRSEMNVSTLELGDSALYLCASRDGLAGYEQFFGPGTRLTVL.

This chain uses TRBV5-1 with TRBJ2-7, with 12 bases lining up with TRBD2. Trimming removed 4 bases from V and 6 bases from J; junction bases left unmatched: 5. The CDR3 is made up of 14 amino acids. Germline V CDR1 and CDR2: SGHRS, YFSETQ. CDR3 nucleotide sequence: TGCGCCAGCAGCCTGCTAGCGGGAGGGCCCGAGCAGTACTTC. Amino acid sequence: CASSLLAGGPEQYF.

The chain couples TRBV14 to TRBJ1-1; D not certain. This CDR3 is built from 15 residues. Trimming took off 5 bases at V and 4 bases at J, with 17 bases between the two ends. Germline V gene data show CDR1 as SGHDN and CDR2 as FVKESK. The CDR3 protein is CASSTLGASLTEAFF. CDR3 sequence (DNA): TGTGCCAGCAGCACCCTTGGAGCAAGTCTCACTGAAGCTTTCTTT.

The chain combines TRBV27 with TRBJ2-3, with 11 nucleotides matching TRBD2. From germline, CDR1 is MNHEY and CDR2 SMNVEV (reference sequence). CDR3 length equals 15 residues. Trimming removed 6 bases from V and 2 bases from J; junction bases left unmatched: 4. CDR3 nucleotides: TGTGCCAGCAGGGGGACTAGCGGATACACAGATACGCAGTATTTT. It specifies CASRGTSGYTDTQYF.

The V gene is TRBV15, the J gene TRBJ2-1; the D is unclear. V lost 0 bases to trimming and J lost 0 bases, with 6 bases between them. The CDR3 is made up of 15 amino acids. Looked up from germline, CDR1 is LNHNV and CDR2 is YYDKDF (reference sequence). Here the CDR3 reads CATSRDFVSYNEQFF. The CDR3 DNA follows: TGTGCCACCAGCAGAGATTTCGTCTCCTACAATGAGCAGTTCTTC.

The V call is TRBV9, the J call TRBJ2-3, with TRBD2 matching over 9 bases. In germline, CDR1 is SGDLS, CDR2 YYNGEE. The CDR3 is made up of 16 amino acids. J was trimmed by 7 bases and V by 0 bases; bases with no gene match: 9. For the CDR3, the DNA is TGTGCCAGCAGCGTAGGTGGGCGGGAGGGCCTCAATACGCAGTATTTT. Translating it yields CASSVGGREGLNTQYF. The complete variable domain, with remaining parts taken from reference TRBV9 and TRBJ2-3, reads DSGVTQTPKHLITATGQRVTLRCSPRSGDLSVYWYQQSLDQGLQFLIQYYNGEERAKGNILERFSAQQFPDLHSELNLSSLELGDSALYFCASSVGGREGLNTQYFGPGTRLTVL.

The CDR3, as DNA: TGTGCCAGCGGCCGAACAGGTTCGAACTACGAGCAGTACTTC. Its translation is CASGRTGSNYEQYF. The rearrangement links TRBV11-2 to TRBJ2-7; D may be TRBD1 (5 bases). Germline V gives CDR1 SGHAT, CDR2 FQNNGV. There are 14 residues in the CDR3. Trimming removed 8 bases at V and 3 bases at J, with 17 bases between.

The CDR3 bases are TGTGCCAGCTCGCCCCAGGGGGCCCTCAATCAGCCCCAGCATTTT. This codes for CASSPQGALNQPQHF. J is TRBJ1-5 and V is TRBV18; TRBD1 agrees at 8 bases. Trimming cost V 6 bases and J 3 bases; bases outside gene matches: 7. The CDR3 is made up of 15 amino acids. CDR1 and CDR2 (germline): KGHSH, LQKENI. Combining the CDR3 with reference TRBV18 and TRBJ1-5 gives the whole variable domain NAGVMQNPRHLVRRRGQEARLRCSPMKGHSHVYWYRQLPEEGLKFMVYLQKENIIDESGMPKERFSAEFPKEGPSILRIQQVVRGDSAAYFCASSPQGALNQPQHFGDGTRLSIL.

The genes are TRBV6-5 and TRBJ2-1, with TRBD1 identical over 11 bases. The junction had 4 bases not matched to a gene; V was cut back by 2 bases and J by 4 bases. The CDR3 length is 16 residues. CDR1 MNHEY and CDR2 SVGAGI come from the germline V gene. CDR3 DNA: TGTGCCAGCAGTTACGCGGGGACAGGGGGTTACAATGAGCAGTTCTTC. Its translation: CASSYAGTGGYNEQFF.

This chain uses TRBV4-1 with TRBJ2-7; a weak D match, TRBD1 (6 bases). The V end was cut by 0 bases, the J end by 9 bases, with 15 bases between. This CDR3 spans 14 amino acids. Germline loops: CDR1 MGHRA, CDR2 YSYEKL. CDR3 coding DNA: TGCGCCAGCAGCCAAGATCGGGACACCCTTGGGCAGTACTTC. It encodes CASSQDRDTLGQYF.

The chain joins TRBV28 to TRBJ2-3; 9 nucleotides line up with TRBD1. The CDR3 sequence is 18 residues long. V gave up 5 bases and J gave up 3 bases; unmatched junction bases: 15. In germline, CDR1 is MDHEN, CDR2 SYDVKM. The CDR3 sequence is CASSTPLQQGANTDTQYF. CDR3 DNA: TGTGCCAGCAGTACGCCCCTCCAACAGGGGGCGAATACAGATACGCAGTATTTT. The whole variable domain, remainder taken from reference TRBV28 and TRBJ2-3, is DVKVTQSSRYLVKRTGEKVFLECVQDMDHENMFWYRQDPGLGLRLIYFSYDVKMKEKGDIPEGYSVSREKKERFSLILESASTNQTSMYLCASSTPLQQGANTDTQYFGPGTRLTVL.

The chain links TRBV28 to TRBJ2-7, with D tentatively TRBD1 (6 bases). The CDR3 has 17 amino acids. V was pared by 3 bases and J by 1 base, with 19 bases between. The V gene's germline CDR1 is MDHEN and CDR2 SYDVKM. The CDR3 sequence: CASSLSHPGTNSYEQYF. The CDR3 nucleotides are TGTGCCAGCAGTTTGTCCCACCCCGGGACAAATTCCTACGAGCAGTACTTC. The full variable domain, rest sourced from reference TRBV28 and TRBJ2-7, is DVKVTQSSRYLVKRTGEKVFLECVQDMDHENMFWYRQDPGLGLRLIYFSYDVKMKEKGDIPEGYSVSREKKERFSLILESASTNQTSMYLCASSLSHPGTNSYEQYFGPGTRLTVT.

V gene TRBV5-1 combines with J gene TRBJ2-3; a weak D match, TRBD2 (6 bases). The germline gives CDR1 SGHRS, CDR2 YFSETQ. V shed 0 bases and J shed 2 bases, with 13 bases lying between them. This CDR3 region has 16 residues. CDR3 in DNA: TGCGCCAGCAGCTTGGGCGGGGCCGTGCTCACAGATACGCAGTATTTT. This gives the protein CASSLGGAVLTDTQYF. Filled out from reference TRBV5-1 and TRBJ2-3, the complete variable domain reads KAGVTQTPRYLIKTRGQQVTLSCSPISGHRSVSWYQQTPGQGLQFLFEYFSETQRNKGNFPGRFSGRQFSNSRSEMNVSTLELGDSALYLCASSLGGAVLTDTQYFGPGTRLTVL.

The chain employs TRBV6-5 and TRBJ2-7, with D maybe TRBD2 (6 bases). The germline CDR1 and CDR2 sequences are MNHEY and SVGAGI. V gave up 5 bases and J gave up 2 bases, with 13 bases separating them. The CDR3 has 14 amino acids. For the CDR3, the DNA is TGTGCCAGCAGTATTAGGGACTCGGCCTACGAGCAGTACTTC. Its protein product is CASSIRDSAYEQYF.